The 5 T cell receptor beta chains below all came from one sample that was sequenced in a study of blood T cell repertoires in COVID-19. Libraries were prepared by immunoSEQ multiplex PCR; TCRdb keeps only in-frame clonotypes and omits some of them. The repertoire has 300,000 to 350,000 clones, approximately 86% of them found once; the top ten carry roughly a tenth. Sequencing input: peripheral blood. Receptor source: a young man with COVID-19, enrolled during active disease.

This clone was seen once. The rearrangement uses TRBV2 and TRBJ1-1; 10 positions agree with TRBD1. V lost 3 bases and J lost 2; bases outside the gene matches: 6. The CDR3 is 16 residues long. Germline CDR1 and CDR2: SNHLY and FYNNEI. CDR3 bases: TGTGCCAGCAGTGACGGGGACAGGGGCTTCAACACTGAAGCTTTCTTT. Amino acid sequence: CASSDGDRGFNTEAFF.

V is TRBV13 and J is TRBJ2-1; D possibly corresponds to TRBD1 (5 bases). The CDR3 spans 14 residues. Trimming took 5 bases from V and 3 from J, leaving 11 bases between them. From germline, CDR1 is PRHDT and CDR2 FYEKMQ (reference sequence). The CDR3 reads CASSHRTYYNEQFF. In nucleotides, the CDR3 is TGTGCCAGCAGCCACAGGACCTACTACAATGAGCAGTTCTTC.

The chain uses TRBV2 and TRBJ2-1; TRBD1 aligns across 9 bases. Germline CDR1 reads SNHLY; CDR2 reads FYNNEI. V was clipped by 6 bases and J by 7 bases; unmatched bases: 10. This CDR3 contains 15 residues. The CDR3 coding sequence is TGTGCCAGCAGGCGTCGACAGGGGGGGAAGAATGAGCAGTTCTTC. Translation: CASRRRQGGKNEQFF. Full variable domain (outside the CDR3, taken from reference TRBV2 and TRBJ2-1): EPEVTQTPSHQVTQMGQEVILRCVPISNHLYFYWYRQILGQKVEFLVSFYNNEISEKSEIFDDQFSVERPDGSNFTLKIRSTKLEDSAMYFCASRRRQGGKNEQFFGPGTRLTVL.

This chain joins TRBV3-1 (or the pseudogene TRBV3-2) and TRBJ1-4; 9 bases line up with TRBD1. Germline assignment: CDR1 LGHDT and CDR2 YNNKEL (reference sequence). The CDR3 runs to 15 residues. V dropped 4 bases and J dropped 3; count of bases not matched to a gene: 3. CDR3 nucleotide sequence: TGTGCCAGCAGCCGGGGACAGGGTGCTAATGAAAAACTGTTTTTT. Its translation: CASSRGQGANEKLFF.

The chain is built from TRBV29-1 and TRBJ2-3; a weak D match, TRBD2 (6 bases). The CDR3 covers 13 residues. The V gene's germline CDR1 is SQVTM and CDR2 ANQGSEA. V lost 3 bases and J lost 4, with 11 bases in between. CDR3 sequence reads: CSVEASAADTQYF. Here the CDR3 DNA reads TGCAGCGTTGAGGCTAGCGCGGCAGATACGCAGTATTTT.